The clone carrying this TCR beta chain appeared a single time. Genomic DNA, the template, was used for profiling of the TCR beta VDJ and CDR3. TCRdb re-analysed the reads in MiXCR, keeping a single row per CDR3 protein. This sample has about 81,000 distinct CDR3 sequences, with about half found just once. This entry belongs to a study of CD8+CD57+ T cells in acquired aplastic anemia. The CDR3 consists of 16 residues. V lost 5 bases to trimming and J lost 4 bases; unmatched junction nucleotides: 5. CDR1 is PRHDT, CDR2 FYEKMQ, per germline (reference sequence). The sequenced sample was sorted CD4+, CD8+, or CD8+CD57+ T cells (not recorded which) from PBMCs. This sequence joins TRBV13 and TRBJ2-1; 13 nucleotides agree with TRBD2. This receptor was identified in a human donor in good health, serving as a control. The CDR3 DNA is TGTGCCAGCAGCGTCGGACTAGCGGGGGCATACAATGAGCAGTTCTTC. This codes for CASSVGLAGAYNEQFF.